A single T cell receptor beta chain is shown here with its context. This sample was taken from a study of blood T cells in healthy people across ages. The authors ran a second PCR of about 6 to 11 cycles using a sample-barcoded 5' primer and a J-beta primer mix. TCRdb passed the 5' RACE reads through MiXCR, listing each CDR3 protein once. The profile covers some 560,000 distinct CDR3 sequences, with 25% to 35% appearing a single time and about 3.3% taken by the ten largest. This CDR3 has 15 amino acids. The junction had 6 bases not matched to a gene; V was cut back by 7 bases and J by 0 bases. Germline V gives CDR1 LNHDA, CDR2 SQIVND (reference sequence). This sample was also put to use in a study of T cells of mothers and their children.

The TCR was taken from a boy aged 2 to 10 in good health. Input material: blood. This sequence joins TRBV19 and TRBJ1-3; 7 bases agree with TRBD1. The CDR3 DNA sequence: TGTGCCAGTACGGAGGGACAGAGCTCTGGAAACACCATATATTTT. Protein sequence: CASTEGQSSGNTIYF.